This T cell receptor (beta chain) stems from a study of cytomegalovirus exposure and HLA in healthy donors. The overall study: The early release's HLA-typed donors yielded about 85 million unique TCRs.

V lost 3 bases, J lost 3 bases, and 5 bases stayed unmatched. This CDR3 comprises 14 residues. Germline CDR1 reads MDHEN; CDR2 reads SYDVKM. Study outcomes and limitations: Earlier analysis found most TCR beta V segments productive about 87% or about 30% of the time. Three CMV-associated chains were confirmed in vitro to be specific for CMV antigens. Cytomegalovirus association was assigned to approximately 180 TCR beta chains.

Notes on this clone: Its target is unknown.

The PCR was carried out with 60 Vbeta primers and 13 Jbeta primers. Clones were read by immunoSEQ multiplex PCR, and TCRdb kept only the in-frame ones, dropping some. The sample has 65,000 or so clones; around three quarters are singletons. This TCR was sampled from a woman in her forties in good health and CMV-seropositive. This chain links TRBV28 with TRBJ2-7, with 7 bases fitting TRBD1. The sample consisted of PBMCs. CDR3 protein: CASSFQDRLYEQYF. CDR3 DNA sequence: TGTGCCAGCAGTTTCCAGGACAGGCTCTACGAGCAGTACTTC.